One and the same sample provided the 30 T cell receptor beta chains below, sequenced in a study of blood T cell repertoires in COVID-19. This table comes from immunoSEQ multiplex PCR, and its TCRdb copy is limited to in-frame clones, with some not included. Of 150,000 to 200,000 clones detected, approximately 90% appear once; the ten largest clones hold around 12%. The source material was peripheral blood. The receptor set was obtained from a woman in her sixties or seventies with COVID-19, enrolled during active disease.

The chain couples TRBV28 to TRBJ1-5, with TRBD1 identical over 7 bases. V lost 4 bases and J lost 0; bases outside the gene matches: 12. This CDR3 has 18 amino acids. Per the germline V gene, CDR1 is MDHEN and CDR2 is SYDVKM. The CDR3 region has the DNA TGTGCCAGCAGTTCCCGAAGAGACAGGGCTTTTAGCAATCAGCCCCAGCATTTT. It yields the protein CASSSRRDRAFSNQPQHF.

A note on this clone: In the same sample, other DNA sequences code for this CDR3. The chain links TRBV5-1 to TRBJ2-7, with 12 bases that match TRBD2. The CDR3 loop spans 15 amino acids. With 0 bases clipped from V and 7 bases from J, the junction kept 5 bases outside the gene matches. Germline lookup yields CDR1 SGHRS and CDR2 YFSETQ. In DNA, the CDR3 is TGCGCCAGCAGCTTGGGACTAGCGGGAGTAGGAGAGCAGTACTTC. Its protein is CASSLGLAGVGEQYF.

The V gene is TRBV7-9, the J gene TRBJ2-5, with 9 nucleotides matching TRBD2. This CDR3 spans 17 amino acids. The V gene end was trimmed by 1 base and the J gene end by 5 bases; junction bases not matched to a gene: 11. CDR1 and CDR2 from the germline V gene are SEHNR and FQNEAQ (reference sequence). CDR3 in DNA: TGTGCCAGCAGCTTAGGCCCGCCGGTCAGCGGGAGGGAGACCCAGTACTTC. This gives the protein CASSLGPPVSGRETQYF.

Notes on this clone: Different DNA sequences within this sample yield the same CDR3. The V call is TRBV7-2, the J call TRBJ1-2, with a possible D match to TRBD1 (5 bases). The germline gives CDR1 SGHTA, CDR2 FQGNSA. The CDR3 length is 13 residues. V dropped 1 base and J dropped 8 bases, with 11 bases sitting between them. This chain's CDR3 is CASSLDGRGGYTF. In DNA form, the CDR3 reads TGTGCCAGCAGCTTAGATGGGCGGGGGGGCTACACCTTC.

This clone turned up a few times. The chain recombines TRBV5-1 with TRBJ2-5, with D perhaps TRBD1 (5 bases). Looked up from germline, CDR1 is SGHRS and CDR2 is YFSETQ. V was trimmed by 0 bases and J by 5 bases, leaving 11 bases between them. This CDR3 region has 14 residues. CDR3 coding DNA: TGCGCCAGCAGCTTGGCGGTAGGGGCGGAGACCCAGTACTTC. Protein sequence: CASSLAVGAETQYF.

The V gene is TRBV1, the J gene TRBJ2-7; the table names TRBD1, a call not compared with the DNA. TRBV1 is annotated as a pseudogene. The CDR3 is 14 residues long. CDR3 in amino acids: CTSSQRDRIHEQYF. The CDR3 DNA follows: TGCACCAGCAGCCAACGAGACAGGATCCACGAGCAGTACTTC.

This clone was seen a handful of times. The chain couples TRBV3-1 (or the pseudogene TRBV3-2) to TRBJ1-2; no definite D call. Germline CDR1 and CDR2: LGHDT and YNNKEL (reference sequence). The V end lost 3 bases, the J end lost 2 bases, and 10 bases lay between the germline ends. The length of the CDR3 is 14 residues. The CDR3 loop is CASSQWTGNYGYTF. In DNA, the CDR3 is TGTGCCAGCAGCCAGTGGACGGGGAACTATGGCTACACCTTC.

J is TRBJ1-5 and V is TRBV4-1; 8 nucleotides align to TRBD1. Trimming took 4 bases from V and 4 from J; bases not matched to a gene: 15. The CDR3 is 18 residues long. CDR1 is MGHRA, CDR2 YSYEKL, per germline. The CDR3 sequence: CASSPVPTGDFMNQPQHF. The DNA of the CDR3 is TGCGCCAGCAGCCCGGTACCGACAGGGGACTTTATGAATCAGCCCCAGCATTTT.

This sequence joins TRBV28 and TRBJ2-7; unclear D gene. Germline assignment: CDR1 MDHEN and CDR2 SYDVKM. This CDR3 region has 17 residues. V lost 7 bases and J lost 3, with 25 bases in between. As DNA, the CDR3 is TGTGCCAGCACCCCACCCCAGGCATCTCTACGAAGCTACGAGCAGTACTTC. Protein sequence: CASTPPQASLRSYEQYF.

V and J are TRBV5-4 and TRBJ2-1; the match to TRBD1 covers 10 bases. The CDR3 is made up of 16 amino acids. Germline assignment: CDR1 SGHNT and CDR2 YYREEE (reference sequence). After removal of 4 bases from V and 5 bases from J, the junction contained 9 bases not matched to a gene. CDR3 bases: TGTGCCAGCAGCACCCCTTCCGGGACAGGGGACAATGAGCAGTTCTTC. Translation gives CASSTPSGTGDNEQFF.

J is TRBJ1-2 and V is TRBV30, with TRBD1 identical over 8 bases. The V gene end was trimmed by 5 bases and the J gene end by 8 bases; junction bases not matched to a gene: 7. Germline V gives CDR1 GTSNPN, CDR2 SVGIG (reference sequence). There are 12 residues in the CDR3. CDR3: CAWYTGGGGYTF. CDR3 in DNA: TGTGCCTGGTACACAGGGGGAGGAGGCTACACCTTC.

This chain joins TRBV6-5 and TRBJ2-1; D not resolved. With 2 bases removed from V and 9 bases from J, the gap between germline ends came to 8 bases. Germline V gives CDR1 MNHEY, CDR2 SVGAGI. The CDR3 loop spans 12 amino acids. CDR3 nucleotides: TGTGCCAGCAGTTACGACTGGGTTGAGCAGTTCTTC. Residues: CASSYDWVEQFF.

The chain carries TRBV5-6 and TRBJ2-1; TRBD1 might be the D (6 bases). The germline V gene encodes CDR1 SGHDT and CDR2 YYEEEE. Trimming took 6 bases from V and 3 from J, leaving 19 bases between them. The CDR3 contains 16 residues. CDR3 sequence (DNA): TGTGCCAGCAAACCACAGGGTCCTGAATACTACAATGAGCAGTTCTTC. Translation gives CASKPQGPEYYNEQFF.

CDR3 sequence reads: CAVNLGAFTF. Written as DNA, the CDR3 is TGTGCCGTGAACCTGGGGGCCTTCACCTTC. This chain connects TRBV30 to TRBJ1-2, with D maybe TRBD1 (6 bases). The germline gives CDR1 GTSNPN, CDR2 SVGIG (reference sequence). The CDR3 runs 10 residues. V lost 8 bases to trimming and J lost 13 bases, with 17 bases between them.

The CDR3 DNA is TGTGCCTGGACAGGGGGTGGGGCGTCCTATAATTCACCCCTCCACTTT. Encoded protein: CAWTGGGASYNSPLHF. This chain joins TRBV30 and TRBJ1-6; 7 positions agree with TRBD1. The CDR3 spans 16 residues. The V segment lost 4 bases and the J segment 1 base; nucleotides outside the gene matches: 7. The germline gives CDR1 GTSNPN, CDR2 SVGIG (reference sequence).

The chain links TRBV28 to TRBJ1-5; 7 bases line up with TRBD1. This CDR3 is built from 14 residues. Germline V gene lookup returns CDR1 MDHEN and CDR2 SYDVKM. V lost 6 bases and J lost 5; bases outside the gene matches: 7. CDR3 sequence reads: CASSTGTGDQPQHF. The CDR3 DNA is TGTGCCAGCAGCACCGGCACAGGGGATCAGCCCCAGCATTTT.

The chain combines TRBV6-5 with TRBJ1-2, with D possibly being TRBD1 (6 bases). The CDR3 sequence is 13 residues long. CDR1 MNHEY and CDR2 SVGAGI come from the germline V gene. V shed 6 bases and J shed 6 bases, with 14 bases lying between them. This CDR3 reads CASSTRGMNGYTF. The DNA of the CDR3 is TGTGCCAGCAGCACCAGGGGCATGAATGGCTACACCTTC.

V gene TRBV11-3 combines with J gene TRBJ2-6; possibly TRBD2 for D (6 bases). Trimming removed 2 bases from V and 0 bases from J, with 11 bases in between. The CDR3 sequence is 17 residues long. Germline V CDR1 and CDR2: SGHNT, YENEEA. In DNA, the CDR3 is TGTGCCAGCAGCTTATCGTTGGGGGGCTCTGGGGCCAACGTCCTGACTTTC. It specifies CASSLSLGGSGANVLTF.

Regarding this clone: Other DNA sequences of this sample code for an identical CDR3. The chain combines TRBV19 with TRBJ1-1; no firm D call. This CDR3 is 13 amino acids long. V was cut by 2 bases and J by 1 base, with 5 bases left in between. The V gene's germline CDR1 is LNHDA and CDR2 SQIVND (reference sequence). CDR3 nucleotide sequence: TGTGCCAGTAGTATATCCAGGAACACTGAAGCTTTCTTT. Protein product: CASSISRNTEAFF.

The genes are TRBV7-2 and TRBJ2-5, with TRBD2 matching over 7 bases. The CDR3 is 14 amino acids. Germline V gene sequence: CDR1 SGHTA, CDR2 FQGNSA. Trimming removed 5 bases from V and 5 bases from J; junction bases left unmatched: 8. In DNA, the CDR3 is TGTGCCAGCAGCGAGCGGGGCGCGGTGGAGACCCAGTACTTC. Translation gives CASSERGAVETQYF.

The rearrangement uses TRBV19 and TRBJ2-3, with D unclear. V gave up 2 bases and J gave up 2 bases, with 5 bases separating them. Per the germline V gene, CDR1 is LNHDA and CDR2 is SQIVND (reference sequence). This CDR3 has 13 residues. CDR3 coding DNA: TGTGCCAGTAGTATAACAAACACAGATACGCAGTATTTT. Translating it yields CASSITNTDTQYF.

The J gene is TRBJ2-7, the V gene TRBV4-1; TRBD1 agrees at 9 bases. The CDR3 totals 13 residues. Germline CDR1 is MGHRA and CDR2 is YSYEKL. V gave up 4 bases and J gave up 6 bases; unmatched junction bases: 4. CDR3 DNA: TGCGCCAGCAGCCGCGTGACAGGGGGCGAGCAGTACTTC. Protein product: CASSRVTGGEQYF.

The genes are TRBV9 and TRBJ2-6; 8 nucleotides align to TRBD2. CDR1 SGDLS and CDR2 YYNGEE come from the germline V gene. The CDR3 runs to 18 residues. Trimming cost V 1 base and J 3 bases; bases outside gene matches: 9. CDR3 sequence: CASSVSTGGPGGANVLTF. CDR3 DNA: TGTGCCAGCAGCGTAAGTACGGGAGGGCCTGGTGGGGCCAACGTCCTGACTTTC.

The CDR3 loop is CATSDRRTGVLIGEQYF. In DNA form, the CDR3 reads TGTGCCACCAGCGACCGAAGGACAGGGGTCCTGATCGGCGAGCAGTACTTC. The rearrangement joins TRBV15 to TRBJ2-7; 9 positions match TRBD1. CDR1 LNHNV and CDR2 YYDKDF come from the germline V gene (reference sequence). The CDR3 is made up of 17 amino acids. Trimming removed 5 bases from V and 6 bases from J; junction bases left unmatched: 17.

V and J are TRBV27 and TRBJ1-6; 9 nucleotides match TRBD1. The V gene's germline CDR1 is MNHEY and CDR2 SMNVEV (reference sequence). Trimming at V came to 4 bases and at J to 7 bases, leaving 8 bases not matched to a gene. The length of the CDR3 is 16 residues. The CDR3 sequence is CASSSQGAIGNSPLHF. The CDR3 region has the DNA TGTGCCAGCAGTTCACAGGGGGCGATTGGGAATTCACCCCTCCACTTT.

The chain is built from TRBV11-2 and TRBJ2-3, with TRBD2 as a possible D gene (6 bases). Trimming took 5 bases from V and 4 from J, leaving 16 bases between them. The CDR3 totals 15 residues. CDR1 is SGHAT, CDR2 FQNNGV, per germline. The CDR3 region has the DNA TGTGCCAGCAGCCAACTTGGGGCGGGATCAGATACGCAGTATTTT. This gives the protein CASSQLGAGSDTQYF.

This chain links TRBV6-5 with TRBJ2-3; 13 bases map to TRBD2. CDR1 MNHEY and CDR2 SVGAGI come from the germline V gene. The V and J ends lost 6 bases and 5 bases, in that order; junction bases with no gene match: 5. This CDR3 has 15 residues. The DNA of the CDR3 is TGTGCCAGCAGCCGGACTAGCGGGAGTGTAGATACGCAGTATTTT. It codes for CASSRTSGSVDTQYF.

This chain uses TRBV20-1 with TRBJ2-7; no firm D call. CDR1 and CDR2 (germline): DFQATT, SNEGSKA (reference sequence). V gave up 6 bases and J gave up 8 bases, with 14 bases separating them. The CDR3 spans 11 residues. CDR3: CSALVEPKQYF. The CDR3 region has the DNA TGCAGTGCCTTGGTCGAGCCTAAGCAGTACTTC.

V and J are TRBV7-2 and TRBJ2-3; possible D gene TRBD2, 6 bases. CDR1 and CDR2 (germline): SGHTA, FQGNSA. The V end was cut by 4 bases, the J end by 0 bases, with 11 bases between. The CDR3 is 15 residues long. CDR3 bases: TGTGCCAGCAGCTCGGACTACCCTAGCACAGATACGCAGTATTTT. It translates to CASSSDYPSTDTQYF.

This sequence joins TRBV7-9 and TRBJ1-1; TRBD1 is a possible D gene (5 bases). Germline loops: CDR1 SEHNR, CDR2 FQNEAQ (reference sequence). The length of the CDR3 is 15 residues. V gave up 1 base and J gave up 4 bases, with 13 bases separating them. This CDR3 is CASSLVRGSSTEAFF. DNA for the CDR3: TGTGCCAGCAGCTTAGTCCGGGGGTCCAGCACTGAAGCTTTCTTT. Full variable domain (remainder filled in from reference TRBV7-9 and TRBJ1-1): DTGVSQNPRHKITKRGQNVTFRCDPISEHNRLYWYRQTLGQGPEFLTYFQNEAQLEKSRLLSDRFSAERPKGSFSTLEIQRTEQGDSAMYLCASSLVRGSSTEAFFGQGTRLTVV.